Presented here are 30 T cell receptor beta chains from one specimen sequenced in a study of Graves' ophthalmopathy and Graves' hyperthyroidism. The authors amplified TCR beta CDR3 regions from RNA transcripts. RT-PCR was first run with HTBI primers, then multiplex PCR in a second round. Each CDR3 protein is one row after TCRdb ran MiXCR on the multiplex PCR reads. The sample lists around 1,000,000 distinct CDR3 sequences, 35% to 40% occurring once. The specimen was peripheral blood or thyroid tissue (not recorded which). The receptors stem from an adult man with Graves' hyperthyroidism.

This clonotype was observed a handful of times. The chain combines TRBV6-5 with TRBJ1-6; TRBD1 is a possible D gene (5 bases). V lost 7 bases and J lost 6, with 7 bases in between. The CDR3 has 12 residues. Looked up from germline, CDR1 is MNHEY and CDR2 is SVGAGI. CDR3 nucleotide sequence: TGTGCCAGCAACAGGATTAATTCACCCCTCCACTTT. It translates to CASNRINSPLHF.

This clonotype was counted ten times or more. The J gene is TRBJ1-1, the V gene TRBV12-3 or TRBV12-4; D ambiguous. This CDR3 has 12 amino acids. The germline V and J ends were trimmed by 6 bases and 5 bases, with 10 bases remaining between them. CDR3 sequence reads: CASRRRLTEAFF. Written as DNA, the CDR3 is TGTGCCAGCAGAAGACGTCTTACTGAAGCTTTCTTT.

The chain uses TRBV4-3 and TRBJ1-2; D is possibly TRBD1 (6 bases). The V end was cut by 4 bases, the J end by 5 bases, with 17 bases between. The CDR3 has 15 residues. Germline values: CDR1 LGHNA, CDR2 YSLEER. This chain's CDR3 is CASSLGRTGQYGYTF. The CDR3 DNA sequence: TGCGCCAGCAGCCTAGGAAGAACAGGGCAGTATGGCTACACCTTC.

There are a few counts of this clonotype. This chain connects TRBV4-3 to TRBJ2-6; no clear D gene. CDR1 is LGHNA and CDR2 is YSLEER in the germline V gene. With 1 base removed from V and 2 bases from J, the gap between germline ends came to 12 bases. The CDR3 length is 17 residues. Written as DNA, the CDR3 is TGCGCCAGCAGCCAAGGGGTTGCGCGAACTGGGGCCAACGTCCTGACTTTC. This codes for CASSQGVARTGANVLTF.

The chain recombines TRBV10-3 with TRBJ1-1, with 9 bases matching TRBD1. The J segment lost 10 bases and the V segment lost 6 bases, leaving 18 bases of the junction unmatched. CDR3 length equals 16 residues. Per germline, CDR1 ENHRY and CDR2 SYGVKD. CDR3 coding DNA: TGTGCCATCAGCCCGGGACAGGGTTTAGTCAGGGAGGTAGCTTTCTTT. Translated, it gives CAISPGQGLVREVAFF.

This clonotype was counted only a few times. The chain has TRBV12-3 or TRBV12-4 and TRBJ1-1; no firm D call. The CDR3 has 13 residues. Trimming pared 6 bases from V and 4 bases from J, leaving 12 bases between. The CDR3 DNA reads TGTGCCAGCAGGAGAACAAAGGGCACTGAAGCTTTCTTT. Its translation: CASRRTKGTEAFF.

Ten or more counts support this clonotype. In DNA form, the CDR3 reads TGTGCCAGCAGCGCGCGGGGGGTCGGGAGCCAAGAGACCCAGTACTTC. Residues: CASSARGVGSQETQYF. This rearrangement joins TRBV9 to TRBJ2-5, with TRBD2 matching 8 bases. The V segment lost 3 bases and the J segment 1 base; nucleotides outside the gene matches: 8. Germline CDR1 reads SGDLS; CDR2 reads YYNGEE. The CDR3 runs to 16 residues.

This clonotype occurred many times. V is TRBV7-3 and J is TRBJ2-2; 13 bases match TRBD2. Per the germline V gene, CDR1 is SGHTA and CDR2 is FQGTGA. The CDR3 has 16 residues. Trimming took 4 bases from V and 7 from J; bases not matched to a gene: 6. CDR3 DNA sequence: TGTGCCAGCAGCTCGGGACTAGCGGGACGGTTCGGGGAGCTGTTTTTT. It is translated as CASSSGLAGRFGELFF. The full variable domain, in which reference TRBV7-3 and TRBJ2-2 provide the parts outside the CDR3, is GAGVSQTPSNKVTEKGKYVELRCDPISGHTALYWYRQSLGQGPEFLIYFQGTGAADDSGLPNDRFFAVRPEGSVSTLKIQRTERGDSAVYLCASSSGLAGRFGELFFGEGSRLTVL.

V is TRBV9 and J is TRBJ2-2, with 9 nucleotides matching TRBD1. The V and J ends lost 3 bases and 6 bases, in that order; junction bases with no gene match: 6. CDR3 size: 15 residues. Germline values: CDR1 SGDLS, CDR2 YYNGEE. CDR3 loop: CASSAGTGWAGELFF. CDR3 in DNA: TGTGCCAGCAGCGCCGGGACAGGGTGGGCCGGGGAGCTGTTTTTT.

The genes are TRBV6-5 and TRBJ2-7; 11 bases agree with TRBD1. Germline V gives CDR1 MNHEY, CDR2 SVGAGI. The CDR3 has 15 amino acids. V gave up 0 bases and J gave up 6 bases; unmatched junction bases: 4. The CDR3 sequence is CASSYSRTGGSEQYF. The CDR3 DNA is TGTGCCAGCAGTTACTCTCGGACAGGGGGCTCCGAGCAGTACTTC.

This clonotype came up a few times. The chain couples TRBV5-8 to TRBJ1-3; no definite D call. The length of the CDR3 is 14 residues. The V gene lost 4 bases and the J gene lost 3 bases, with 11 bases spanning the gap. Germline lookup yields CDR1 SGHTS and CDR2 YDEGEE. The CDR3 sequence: CASSTNSLGNTIYF. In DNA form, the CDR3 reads TGTGCCAGCAGCACAAATTCCCTTGGAAACACCATATATTTT.

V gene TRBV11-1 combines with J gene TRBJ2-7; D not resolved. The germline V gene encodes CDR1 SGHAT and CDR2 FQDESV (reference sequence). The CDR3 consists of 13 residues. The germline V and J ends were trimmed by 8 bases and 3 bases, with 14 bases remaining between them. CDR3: CASEDRFIYEQYF. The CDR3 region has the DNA TGTGCCAGCGAGGACCGATTTATCTACGAGCAGTACTTC.

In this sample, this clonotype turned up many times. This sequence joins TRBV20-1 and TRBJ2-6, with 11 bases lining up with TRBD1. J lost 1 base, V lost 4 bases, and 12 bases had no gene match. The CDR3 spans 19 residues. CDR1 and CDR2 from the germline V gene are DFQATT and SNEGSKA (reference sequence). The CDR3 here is CSANPSLGQGVSGANVLTF. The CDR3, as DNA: TGCAGTGCTAACCCGAGCCTGGGACAGGGGGTATCTGGGGCCAACGTCCTGACTTTC.

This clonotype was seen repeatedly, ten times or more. As DNA, the CDR3 is TGTGCCAGTAGCCCACAGGTGTACTACGAGCAGTACTTC. It translates to CASSPQVYYEQYF. This chain links TRBV19 with TRBJ2-7, with D perhaps matching TRBD1 (5 bases). CDR3 length: 13 residues. V dropped 6 bases and J dropped 3 bases, with 12 bases sitting between them. CDR1 is LNHDA, CDR2 SQIVND, per germline (reference sequence).

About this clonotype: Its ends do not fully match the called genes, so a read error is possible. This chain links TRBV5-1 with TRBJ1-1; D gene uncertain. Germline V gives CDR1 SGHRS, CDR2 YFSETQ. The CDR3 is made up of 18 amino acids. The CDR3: CASSYSTVLGWLNTEAFF. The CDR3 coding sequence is TGTGCCAGCAGTTACTCGACGGTATTGGGGTGGCTGAACACTGAAGCTTTCTTT.

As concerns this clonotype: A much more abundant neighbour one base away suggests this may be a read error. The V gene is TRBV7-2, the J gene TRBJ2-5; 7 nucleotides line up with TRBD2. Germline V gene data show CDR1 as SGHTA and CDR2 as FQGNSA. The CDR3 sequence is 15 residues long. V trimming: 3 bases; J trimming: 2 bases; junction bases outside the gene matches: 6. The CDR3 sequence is CASSFRDYPQETQYF. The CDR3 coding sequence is TGTGCCAGCAGCTTCCGGGACTACCCTCAAGAGACCCAGTACTTC.

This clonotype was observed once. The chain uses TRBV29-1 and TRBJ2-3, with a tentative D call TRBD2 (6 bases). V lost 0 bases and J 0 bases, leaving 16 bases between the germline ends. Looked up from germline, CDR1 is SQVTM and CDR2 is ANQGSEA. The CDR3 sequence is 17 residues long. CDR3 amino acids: CSVEDLVSGTSTDTQYF. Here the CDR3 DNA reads TGCAGCGTTGAAGACCTCGTTTCCGGGACTAGCACAGATACGCAGTATTTT.

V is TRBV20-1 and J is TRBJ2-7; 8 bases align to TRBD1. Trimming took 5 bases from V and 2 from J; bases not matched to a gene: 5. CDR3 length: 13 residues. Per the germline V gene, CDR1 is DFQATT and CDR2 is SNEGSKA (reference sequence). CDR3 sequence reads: CSAQRTGPYEQYF. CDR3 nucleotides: TGCAGTGCTCAGAGGACAGGGCCCTACGAGCAGTACTTC.

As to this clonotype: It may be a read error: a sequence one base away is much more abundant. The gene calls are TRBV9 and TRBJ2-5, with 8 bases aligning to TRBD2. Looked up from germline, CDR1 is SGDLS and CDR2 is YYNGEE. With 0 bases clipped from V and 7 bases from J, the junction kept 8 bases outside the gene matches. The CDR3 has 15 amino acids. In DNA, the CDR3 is TGTGCCAGCAGCGTAGCGCGGGAGGCTCGGGGGACCCAGTACTTC. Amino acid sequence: CASSVAREARGTQYF.

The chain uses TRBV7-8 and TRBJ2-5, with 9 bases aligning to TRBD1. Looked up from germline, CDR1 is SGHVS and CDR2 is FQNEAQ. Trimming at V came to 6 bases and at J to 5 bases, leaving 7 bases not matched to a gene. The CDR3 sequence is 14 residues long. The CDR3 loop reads CASRSGTGTETQYF. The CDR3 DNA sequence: TGTGCCAGCAGGTCTGGGACAGGGACGGAGACCCAGTACTTC.

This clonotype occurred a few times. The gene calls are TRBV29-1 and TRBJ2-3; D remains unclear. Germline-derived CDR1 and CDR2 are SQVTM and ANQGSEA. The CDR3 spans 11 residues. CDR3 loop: CGVSSTDTQYF. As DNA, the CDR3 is TGCGGGGTTTCTAGCACAGATACGCAGTATTTT.

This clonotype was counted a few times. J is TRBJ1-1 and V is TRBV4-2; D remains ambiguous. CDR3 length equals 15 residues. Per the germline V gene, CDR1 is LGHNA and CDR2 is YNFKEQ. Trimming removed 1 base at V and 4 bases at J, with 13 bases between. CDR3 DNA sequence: TGTGCCAGCAGCCAAGTGCTGGGGAAAGGCACTGAAGCTTTCTTT. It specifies CASSQVLGKGTEAFF.

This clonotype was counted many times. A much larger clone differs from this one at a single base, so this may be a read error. CDR3 in DNA: TGTGCCAGCAGCCGGACAGGGGATGAGACCCAGTACTTC. This codes for CASSRTGDETQYF. The V and J genes are TRBV12-3 or TRBV12-4 and TRBJ2-5, with 9 bases lining up with TRBD1. This CDR3 is built from 13 residues. The trim removed 6 bases at V and 5 bases at J, leaving 4 bases unmatched.

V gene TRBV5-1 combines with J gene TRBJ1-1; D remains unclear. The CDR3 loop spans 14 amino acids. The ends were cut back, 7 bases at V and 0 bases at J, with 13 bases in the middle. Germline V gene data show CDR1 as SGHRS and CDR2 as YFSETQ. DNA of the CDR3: TGCGCCAGCCGGCCGCAGACGTTGAACACTGAAGCTTTCTTT. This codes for CASRPQTLNTEAFF. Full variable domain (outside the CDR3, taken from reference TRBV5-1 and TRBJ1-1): KAGVTQTPRYLIKTRGQQVTLSCSPISGHRSVSWYQQTPGQGLQFLFEYFSETQRNKGNFPGRFSGRQFSNSRSEMNVSTLELGDSALYLCASRPQTLNTEAFFGQGTRLTVV.

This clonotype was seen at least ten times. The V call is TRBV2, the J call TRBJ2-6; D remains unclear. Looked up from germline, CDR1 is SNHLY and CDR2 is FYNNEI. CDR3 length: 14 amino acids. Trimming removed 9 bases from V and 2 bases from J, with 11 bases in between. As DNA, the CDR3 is TGTGCCAGTTCAGAAACCACTGGGGCCAACGTCCTGACTTTC. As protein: CASSETTGANVLTF.

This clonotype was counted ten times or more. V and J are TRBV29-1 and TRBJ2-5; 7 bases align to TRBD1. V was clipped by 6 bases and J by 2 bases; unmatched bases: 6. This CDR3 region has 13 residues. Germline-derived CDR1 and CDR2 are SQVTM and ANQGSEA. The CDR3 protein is CSVTGIGQETQYF. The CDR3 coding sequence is TGCAGCGTGACAGGGATTGGACAAGAGACCCAGTACTTC.

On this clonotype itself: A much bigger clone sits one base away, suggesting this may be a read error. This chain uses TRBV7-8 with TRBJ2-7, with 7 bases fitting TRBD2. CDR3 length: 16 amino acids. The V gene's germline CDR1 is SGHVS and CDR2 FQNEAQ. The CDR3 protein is CASSLERREFSFEQYF. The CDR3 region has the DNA TGTGCCAGCAGCTTAGAGCGGCGGGAGTTTTCCTTCGAGCAGTACTTC.

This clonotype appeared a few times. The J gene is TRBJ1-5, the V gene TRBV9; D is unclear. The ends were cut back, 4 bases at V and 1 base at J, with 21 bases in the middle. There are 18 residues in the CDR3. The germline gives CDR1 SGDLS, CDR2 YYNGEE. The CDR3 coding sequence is TGTGCCAGCAGCCCCCGGCAGGTCGGGCCGGTAAGCAATCAGCCCCAGCATTTT. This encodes CASSPRQVGPVSNQPQHF. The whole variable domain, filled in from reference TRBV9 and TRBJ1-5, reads DSGVTQTPKHLITATGQRVTLRCSPRSGDLSVYWYQQSLDQGLQFLIQYYNGEERAKGNILERFSAQQFPDLHSELNLSSLELGDSALYFCASSPRQVGPVSNQPQHFGDGTRLSIL.

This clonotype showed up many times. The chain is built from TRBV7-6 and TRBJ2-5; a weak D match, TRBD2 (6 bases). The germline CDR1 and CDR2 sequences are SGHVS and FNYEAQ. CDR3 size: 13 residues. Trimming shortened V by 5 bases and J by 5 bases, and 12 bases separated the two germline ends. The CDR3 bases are TGTGCCAGCAGCGACGGCCGGGGGGAGACCCAGTACTTC. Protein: CASSDGRGETQYF. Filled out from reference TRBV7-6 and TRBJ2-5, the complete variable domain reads GAGVSQSPRYKVTKRGQDVALRCDPISGHVSLYWYRQALGQGPEFLTYFNYEAQQDKSGLPNDRFSAERPEGSISTLTIQRTEQRDSAMYRCASSDGRGETQYFGPGTRLLVL.

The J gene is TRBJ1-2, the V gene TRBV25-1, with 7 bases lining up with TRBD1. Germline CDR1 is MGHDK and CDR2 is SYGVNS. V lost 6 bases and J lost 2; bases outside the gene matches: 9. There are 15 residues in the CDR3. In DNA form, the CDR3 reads TGTGCCAGCAGCCTTCGGACAGGCCTCAACTATGGCTACACCTTC. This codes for CASSLRTGLNYGYTF.